This T cell receptor (beta chain) was documented in a study of blood T cell repertoires in COVID-19. J was trimmed by 6 bases and V by 4 bases; bases with no gene match: 8. This CDR3 is 14 amino acids long. Germline V gene lookup returns CDR1 SNHLY and CDR2 FYNNEI. Under the authors' procedure: Amplification of reference gene primers was used by the study to estimate nucleated cell counts. TCRdb keeps only in-frame clones here, not all; method: immunoSEQ multiplex PCR. V and J calls and clone size are given by that table; D and trimming were obtained from the DNA. Of 75,000 to 80,000 clones in the sample, around 89% are singletons; the top ten hold approximately 10%.

The clonotype comes from a human donor in a cohort sampled during active COVID-19. This chain joins TRBV2 and TRBJ1-2; 7 positions match TRBD1. The sample taken for sequencing was peripheral blood. The CDR3 DNA follows: TGTGCCAGCAGTGCTAACCGGGACAGTCATGGCTACACCTTC. It is translated as CASSANRDSHGYTF.